These 31 T cell receptor beta chains share one sample of origin, sequenced in a study of blood T cell repertoires in COVID-19. Only in-frame clones appear in the TCRdb table, and some are missing; sequencing was by immunoSEQ multiplex PCR. The table lists about 99,000 clones, roughly 82% of them singletons. The material sequenced was peripheral blood. The receptors shown here come from a human donor in a cohort sampled during active COVID-19.

The V gene is TRBV6-5, the J gene TRBJ2-3, with TRBD1 identical over 8 bases. CDR1 and CDR2 from the germline V gene are MNHEY and SVGAGI. Losses at the gene ends were 7 bases for V and 6 bases for J; bases not matched to a gene: 12. The CDR3 loop spans 15 amino acids. The CDR3 here is CASTYGTGLLDTQYF. In DNA form, the CDR3 reads TGTGCCAGCACCTACGGGACAGGATTACTGGATACGCAGTATTTT.

This clone has only one observation. The chain employs TRBV19 and TRBJ2-2; maybe TRBD1 (7 bases). The germline gives CDR1 LNHDA, CDR2 SQIVND (reference sequence). Trimming cost V 9 bases and J 2 bases, with 16 bases left between them. The CDR3 length is 15 residues. This CDR3 reads CASQRTGLNTGELFF. In DNA form, the CDR3 reads TGTGCCAGCCAGAGGACAGGACTAAACACCGGGGAGCTGTTTTTT. Using reference TRBV19 and TRBJ2-2 for the parts outside the CDR3, the full variable domain is DGGITQSPKYLFRKEGQNVTLSCEQNLNHDAMYWYRQDPGQGLRLIYYSQIVNDFQKGDIAEGYSVSREKKESFPLTVTSAQKNPTAFYLCASQRTGLNTGELFFGEGSRLTVL.

This chain links TRBV18 with TRBJ1-3, with 8 bases matching TRBD1. This CDR3 is built from 14 residues. Germline V lookup: CDR1 KGHSH, CDR2 LQKENI. The ends lost 3 bases at V and 6 bases at J; junction bases unmatched: 4. This CDR3 reads CASSPPGQANTIYF. In DNA form, the CDR3 reads TGTGCCAGCTCACCCCCGGGACAGGCAAACACCATATATTTT.

V is TRBV6-5 and J is TRBJ2-1; 9 bases align to TRBD1. Germline CDR1 and CDR2: MNHEY and SVGAGI. The CDR3 runs to 13 residues. Trimming removed 6 bases from V and 4 bases from J; junction bases left unmatched: 1. Here the CDR3 DNA reads TGTGCCAGCAGGGGGACAGGGTACAATGAGCAGTTCTTC. It encodes CASRGTGYNEQFF.

A few counts support this clone. The genes are TRBV10-2 and TRBJ2-3; D is uncertain. The germline V gene has CDR1 WSHSY and CDR2 SAAADI. Trimming took off 0 bases at V and 6 bases at J, with 10 bases between the two ends. The CDR3 extends over 14 amino acids. CDR3 region: CASSESGIPDTQYF. In nucleotides, the CDR3 is TGCGCCAGCAGTGAGTCCGGTATTCCCGATACGCAGTATTTT.

This chain uses TRBV19 with TRBJ1-1; 8 bases line up with TRBD1. Germline V CDR1 and CDR2: LNHDA, SQIVND (reference sequence). V lost 6 bases and J lost 5; bases outside the gene matches: 11. The CDR3 loop spans 15 amino acids. The CDR3 coding sequence is TGTGCCAGTAGCAGTCTTGGACAGGGTAAGACTGAAGCTTTCTTT. This sequence encodes CASSSLGQGKTEAFF.

The chain joins TRBV20-1 to TRBJ1-2, with a possible D match to TRBD1 (5 bases). Germline CDR1 and CDR2: DFQATT and SNEGSKA (reference sequence). Trimming removed 3 bases at V and 0 bases at J, with 11 bases between. The CDR3 has 14 amino acids. The CDR3 DNA reads as TGCAGTGCTAGTGCCCAGACAGCTAACTATGGCTACACCTTC. Translation gives CSASAQTANYGYTF.

The chain couples TRBV11-3 to TRBJ2-3; 11 bases agree with TRBD2. With 3 bases clipped from V and 1 base from J, the junction kept 0 bases outside the gene matches. The CDR3 runs 15 residues. CDR1 is SGHNT, CDR2 YENEEA, per germline. The CDR3 DNA reads as TGTGCCAGCAGCTTGACTAGCGGGGGCACAGATACGCAGTATTTT. This codes for CASSLTSGGTDTQYF.

V is TRBV9 and J is TRBJ2-1, with 8 bases identical to TRBD2. V trimming: 3 bases; J trimming: 0 bases; junction bases outside the gene matches: 2. Germline-derived CDR1 and CDR2 are SGDLS and YYNGEE. The CDR3 totals 15 residues. In DNA, the CDR3 is TGTGCCAGCAGCGGCGGGGGGAGCTCCTACAATGAGCAGTTCTTC. It encodes CASSGGGSSYNEQFF. Full variable domain (rest looked up from reference TRBV9 and TRBJ2-1): DSGVTQTPKHLITATGQRVTLRCSPRSGDLSVYWYQQSLDQGLQFLIQYYNGEERAKGNILERFSAQQFPDLHSELNLSSLELGDSALYFCASSGGGSSYNEQFFGPGTRLTVL.

This clone was counted once. The chain links TRBV5-4 to TRBJ2-7; a possible D gene is TRBD2 (5 bases). There are 16 residues in the CDR3. Germline V gene lookup returns CDR1 SGHNT and CDR2 YYREEE (reference sequence). V gave up 1 base and J gave up 4 bases, with 18 bases separating them. The CDR3 here is CASSLRRTGSRYEQYF. The CDR3, as DNA: TGTGCCAGCAGCTTGAGGAGGACGGGCTCCAGGTACGAGCAGTACTTC.

This chain connects TRBV4-1 to TRBJ1-6; a weak D match, TRBD1 (5 bases). Germline V gene lookup returns CDR1 MGHRA and CDR2 YSYEKL. This CDR3 region has 15 residues. V was clipped by 0 bases and J by 7 bases, with 10 bases between them. The CDR3 region is CASSQDRAGNSPLHF. CDR3 bases: TGCGCCAGCAGCCAAGACAGGGCCGGCAATTCACCCCTCCACTTT.

J is TRBJ2-1 and V is TRBV30; TRBD2 matches at 11 bases. This CDR3 contains 16 residues. Germline loops: CDR1 GTSNPN, CDR2 SVGIG (reference sequence). The junction had 5 bases not matched to a gene; V was cut back by 2 bases and J by 2 bases. CDR3 loop: CAWSSGTSGPYNEQFF. The CDR3 nucleotides are TGTGCCTGGAGTTCCGGGACTAGCGGTCCCTACAATGAGCAGTTCTTC.

The gene calls are TRBV2 and TRBJ2-7; possible D gene TRBD1, 5 bases. V shed 8 bases and J shed 4 bases, with 12 bases lying between them. This CDR3 has 12 amino acids. The germline gives CDR1 SNHLY, CDR2 FYNNEI. Written as DNA, the CDR3 is TGTGCCAGCGGGGCGGTGGAATACGAGCAGTACTTC. Translation gives CASGAVEYEQYF. The full variable domain, in which reference TRBV2 and TRBJ2-7 provide the parts outside the CDR3, is EPEVTQTPSHQVTQMGQEVILRCVPISNHLYFYWYRQILGQKVEFLVSFYNNEISEKSEIFDDQFSVERPDGSNFTLKIRSTKLEDSAMYFCASGAVEYEQYFGPGTRLTVT.

The gene calls are TRBV27 and TRBJ2-5, with D tentatively TRBD2 (5 bases). The CDR3 has 14 amino acids. CDR1 is MNHEY and CDR2 is SMNVEV in the germline V gene (reference sequence). Trimming took 6 bases from V and 4 from J, leaving 15 bases between them. The DNA for the CDR3 is TGTGCCAGCAGGCCCCTCGGGGTTCTAGAGACCCAGTACTTC. This translates into CASRPLGVLETQYF.

This chain joins TRBV6-4 and TRBJ1-3; D may be TRBD1 (5 bases). This CDR3 is built from 14 residues. Germline V CDR1 and CDR2: MRHNA, SNTAGT. V was cut by 4 bases and J by 3 bases, with 10 bases left in between. CDR3 DNA: TGTGCCAGCAGTGTCGACAGTAATGGAAACACCATATATTTT. This codes for CASSVDSNGNTIYF.

The chain uses TRBV12-3 or TRBV12-4 and TRBJ2-7; a weak D match, TRBD2 (5 bases). Trimming removed 2 bases at V and 10 bases at J, with 9 bases between. The CDR3 totals 11 residues. The CDR3 region is CASSLIGVQYF. As DNA, the CDR3 is TGTGCCAGCAGTTTAATCGGGGTTCAGTACTTC.

The genes are TRBV4-2 and TRBJ2-7; maybe TRBD2 (6 bases). The germline V gene has CDR1 LGHNA and CDR2 YNFKEQ. Trimming removed 1 base from V and 0 bases from J, with 13 bases in between. The CDR3 has 16 amino acids. In DNA, the CDR3 is TGTGCCAGCAGCCAAGGAGGCACGGGGGACTCCTACGAGCAGTACTTC. This gives the protein CASSQGGTGDSYEQYF.

V is TRBV5-1 and J is TRBJ2-7, with D possibly TRBD1 on 5 matching bases. The germline CDR1 and CDR2 sequences are SGHRS and YFSETQ. V was pared by 2 bases and J by 2 bases, with 11 bases between. This CDR3 is 14 amino acids long. The CDR3 nucleotides read TGCGCCAGCAGCTTCATTACAGGAGCCTACGAGCAGTACTTC. Amino acid sequence: CASSFITGAYEQYF.

This chain uses TRBV28 with TRBJ1-1, with a possible D match to TRBD1 (6 bases). The CDR3 is made up of 14 amino acids. V lost 8 bases and J lost 2, with 15 bases in between. Germline values: CDR1 MDHEN, CDR2 SYDVKM. The CDR3 DNA follows: TGTGCCAGCGGATCCGGGACATTAAACACTGAAGCTTTCTTT. Its protein is CASGSGTLNTEAFF.

The J gene is TRBJ2-3, the V gene TRBV28, with TRBD2 matching 7 bases. The ends lost 2 bases at V and 3 bases at J; junction bases unmatched: 14. In germline, CDR1 is MDHEN, CDR2 SYDVKM. The CDR3 covers 18 residues. CDR3 amino acids: CASSLIPGRGSGTDTQYF. The CDR3 DNA reads TGTGCCAGCAGTTTAATCCCGGGGAGGGGTAGTGGGACAGATACGCAGTATTTT.

This clone appeared a few times. The J gene is TRBJ2-3, the V gene TRBV5-4; D is undetermined. V was trimmed by 0 bases and J by 2 bases, leaving 10 bases between them. Germline V CDR1 and CDR2: SGHNT, YYREEE (reference sequence). CDR3 size: 15 residues. The CDR3 DNA sequence: TGTGCCAGCAGCTTGGGTAGCACGGTCACAGATACGCAGTATTTT. It translates to CASSLGSTVTDTQYF.

The table lists this clone with a count of one. The chain has TRBV5-1 and TRBJ2-1; TRBD1 matches 8 bases. CDR1 is SGHRS, CDR2 YFSETQ, per germline. J lost 7 bases, V lost 3 bases, and 3 bases had no gene match. CDR3 size: 13 residues. CDR3 DNA sequence: TGCGCCAGCAGCTCGGGACAGGTAAATGAGCAGTTCTTC. Protein product: CASSSGQVNEQFF.

V and J are TRBV7-6 and TRBJ2-7; maybe TRBD1 (5 bases). Looked up from germline, CDR1 is SGHVS and CDR2 is FNYEAQ. This CDR3 has 15 residues. The V gene lost 5 bases and the J gene lost 0 bases, with 14 bases spanning the gap. The CDR3 sequence: CASSLRTTSSYEQYF. The CDR3 nucleotides are TGTGCCAGCAGCCTACGGACAACGAGCTCCTACGAGCAGTACTTC.

This sequence joins TRBV11-2 and TRBJ2-1; tentative D call: TRBD2 (5 bases). Germline CDR1 reads SGHAT; CDR2 reads FQNNGV. The CDR3 runs 13 residues. The ends were cut back, 7 bases at V and 9 bases at J, with 16 bases in the middle. CDR3: CASNQPPGFEQFF. CDR3 sequence (DNA): TGTGCCAGCAACCAACCTCCGGGATTTGAGCAGTTCTTC. The variable domain in full, completed from reference TRBV11-2 and TRBJ2-1, reads EAGVAQSPRYKIIEKRQSVAFWCNPISGHATLYWYQQILGQGPKLLIQFQNNGVVDDSQLPKDRFSAERLKGVDSTLKIQPAKLEDSAVYLCASNQPPGFEQFFGPGTRLTVL.

The CDR3 is CASSPGTFQTSAEAFF. The CDR3, as DNA: TGTGCCAGCTCACCCGGGACATTCCAAACCTCGGCTGAAGCTTTCTTT. The chain is built from TRBV18 and TRBJ1-1; possibly TRBD1 for D (6 bases). Germline lookup yields CDR1 KGHSH and CDR2 LQKENI. The CDR3 totals 16 residues. With 3 bases removed from V and 6 bases from J, the gap between germline ends came to 20 bases.

The V and J genes are TRBV6-5 and TRBJ2-3; 9 bases map to TRBD2. The V gene's germline CDR1 is MNHEY and CDR2 SVGAGI. CDR3 length: 15 amino acids. Trimming cost V 4 bases and J 4 bases; bases outside gene matches: 6. This CDR3 is CASSSRRGGPDTQYF. For the CDR3, the DNA is TGTGCCAGCAGTTCCCGGCGGGGGGGCCCAGATACGCAGTATTTT.

CDR3 amino acids: CASSSEGASYNEQFF. In DNA, the CDR3 is TGTGCCAGCAGCTCGGAAGGAGCATCCTACAATGAGCAGTTCTTC. The chain links TRBV7-3 to TRBJ2-1, with D unresolved. There are 15 residues in the CDR3. Germline loops: CDR1 SGHTA, CDR2 FQGTGA. Trimming pared 4 bases from V and 1 base from J, leaving 11 bases between.

The gene calls are TRBV5-1 and TRBJ1-6; TRBD1 matches at 9 bases. CDR1 SGHRS and CDR2 YFSETQ come from the germline V gene. Trimming at V came to 3 bases and at J to 6 bases, leaving 10 bases not matched to a gene. CDR3 length: 17 residues. CDR3 sequence reads: CASSSGQGRVGNSPLHF. The CDR3 DNA reads TGCGCCAGCAGCTCTGGACAGGGGAGGGTTGGTAATTCACCCCTCCACTTT.

The chain uses TRBV5-6 and TRBJ1-1; D might be TRBD1 (5 bases). This CDR3 region has 11 residues. Between the trimmed V and J ends, which lost 3 bases and 11 bases, there was a span of 11 bases. Germline V lookup: CDR1 SGHDT, CDR2 YYEEEE. DNA of the CDR3: TGTGCCAGCAGCTCGACAGTGGATGCTTTCTTT. Translation: CASSSTVDAFF.

This sequence joins TRBV5-1 and TRBJ2-1; the D gene is possibly TRBD2 (6 bases). Per the germline V gene, CDR1 is SGHRS and CDR2 is YFSETQ. This CDR3 is built from 15 residues. Trimming shortened V by 3 bases and J by 6 bases, and 16 bases separated the two germline ends. CDR3 DNA sequence: TGCGCCAGCAGCTCCCGGACTGGAGGGTCCAATGAGCAGTTCTTC. It encodes CASSSRTGGSNEQFF. Full variable domain (rest looked up from reference TRBV5-1 and TRBJ2-1): KAGVTQTPRYLIKTRGQQVTLSCSPISGHRSVSWYQQTPGQGLQFLFEYFSETQRNKGNFPGRFSGRQFSNSRSEMNVSTLELGDSALYLCASSSRTGGSNEQFFGPGTRLTVL.

The genes are TRBV5-1 and TRBJ2-3, with 9 bases that match TRBD2. Germline trimming cut 4 bases from V and 4 bases from J; bases unmatched to any gene: 7. In germline, CDR1 is SGHRS, CDR2 YFSETQ. The CDR3 extends over 15 amino acids. The CDR3 nucleotides read TGCGCCAGCAGCACCCGGGGACTAGCCTCAGATACGCAGTATTTT. It is translated as CASSTRGLASDTQYF. Using reference TRBV5-1 and TRBJ2-3 for the parts outside the CDR3, the full variable domain is KAGVTQTPRYLIKTRGQQVTLSCSPISGHRSVSWYQQTPGQGLQFLFEYFSETQRNKGNFPGRFSGRQFSNSRSEMNVSTLELGDSALYLCASSTRGLASDTQYFGPGTRLTVL.